Presented here are 14 T cell receptor beta chains from one specimen sequenced in a study of T cell repertoires in cytomegalovirus infection. TCRdb fed the reads into MiXCR, producing one record per CDR3 protein. Among approximately 1,000,000 distinct CDR3 sequences listed, around 31% were seen once. No antigen is known for these receptors. This material consisted of cultured CD8+ T cells from PBMCs, taken from culture after CMV antigen stimulation. All receptors derive from a human donor in good health (CMV status not recorded). Some clones in this sample may be carry-over from other donors' samples.

Only a few counts were recorded for this clonotype. The rearrangement joins TRBV10-3 to TRBJ1-5; TRBD1 might be the D (6 bases). Deletions cut 4 bases from V and 5 bases from J, with 9 bases between. The CDR3 length is 13 residues. CDR1 is ENHRY and CDR2 is SYGVKD in the germline V gene. For the CDR3, the DNA is TGTGCCATCAGTGTGGACAGACATCAGCCCCAGCATTTT. This sequence encodes CAISVDRHQPQHF.

The chain uses TRBV4-3 and TRBJ2-2; D assignment may be TRBD1 or TRBD2 (6 bases each). CDR3 length: 15 residues. Looked up from germline, CDR1 is LGHNA and CDR2 is YSLEER. V lost 3 bases and J 4 bases, leaving 12 bases between the germline ends. The CDR3 protein is CASSHRGRITGELFF. The CDR3 nucleotides read TGCGCCAGCAGCCACCGGGGGCGTATCACCGGGGAGCTGTTTTTT.

This clonotype appeared a single time. J is TRBJ1-1 and V is TRBV5-1; 8 bases line up with TRBD1. V was pared by 0 bases and J by 2 bases, with 6 bases of the junction left unmatched. Looked up from germline, CDR1 is SGHRS and CDR2 is YFSETQ. This CDR3 comprises 16 residues. CDR3 in DNA: TGCGCCAGCAGCTTGGCACAGACAGGGGTAAACACTGAAGCTTTCTTT. Translating it yields CASSLAQTGVNTEAFF.

The chain joins TRBV6-4 to TRBJ1-1; D remains ambiguous. The CDR3 has 13 residues. The ends were cut back, 4 bases at V and 7 bases at J, with 13 bases in the middle. Germline CDR1 MRHNA, CDR2 SNTAGT. CDR3 sequence: CASSVQPGSEAFF. The CDR3 nucleotides read TGTGCCAGCAGTGTCCAACCTGGCAGTGAAGCTTTCTTT.

A note on this clonotype: The junction departs from germline at one end; a sequencing error may be responsible. The V call is TRBV4-1, the J call TRBJ1-6; D perhaps matches TRBD1 (5 bases). CDR1 and CDR2 from the germline V gene are MGHRA and YSYEKL. The CDR3 is made up of 15 amino acids. The CDR3 is CASSQGGGVGSPLHF. In DNA, the CDR3 is TGTGCCAGCAGCCAAGGAGGAGGGGTCGGTTCACCCCTCCACTTT.

The chain links TRBV6-5 to TRBJ2-7; tentatively, D is TRBD2 (7 bases). This CDR3 spans 14 amino acids. V was trimmed by 4 bases and J by 5 bases, leaving 15 bases between them. CDR1 MNHEY and CDR2 SVGAGI come from the germline V gene. As DNA, the CDR3 is TGTGCCAGCAGTTTAGGGGGGGCGCGCGACGAGCAGTACTTC. Residues: CASSLGGARDEQYF.

The table lists this clonotype with a few counts. J is TRBJ2-7 and V is TRBV19, with D uncertain. Per germline, CDR1 LNHDA and CDR2 SQIVND (reference sequence). Trimming stripped 1 base from V and 0 bases from J, with 13 bases between. The CDR3 is 16 residues long. The CDR3 bases are TGTGCCAGTAGTATAGGTGGCAGGAGCAGCTCCTACGAGCAGTACTTC. It is translated as CASSIGGRSSSYEQYF.

This clonotype was recorded at least ten times. V and J are TRBV6-1 and TRBJ2-5; TRBD2 matches 10 bases. V lost 3 bases and J lost 5; bases outside the gene matches: 6. The germline V gene has CDR1 MNHNS and CDR2 SASEGT. The CDR3 contains 15 residues. The CDR3 sequence is CASSELAGAGETQYF. The CDR3 coding sequence is TGTGCCAGCAGTGAGCTAGCGGGGGCGGGGGAGACCCAGTACTTC.

V and J are TRBV4-1 and TRBJ2-2; tentatively, D is TRBD1 (7 bases). Trimming took 0 bases from V and 6 from J, leaving 17 bases between them. The V gene's germline CDR1 is MGHRA and CDR2 YSYEKL. This CDR3 region has 17 residues. The CDR3 DNA reads as TGCGCCAGCAGCCAAGAGCGGGACAGCCTTAGGTCCGGGGAGCTGTTTTTT. Protein product: CASSQERDSLRSGELFF.

This clonotype was found many times. The chain couples TRBV7-8 to TRBJ2-3; D unresolved. V was clipped by 8 bases and J by 2 bases, with 14 bases between them. Germline V lookup: CDR1 SGHVS, CDR2 FQNEAQ. This CDR3 contains 14 residues. The CDR3 DNA reads TGTGCCAGCTCCACCAGGCCTATCACAGATACGCAGTATTTT. Its translation: CASSTRPITDTQYF.

The chain recombines TRBV19 with TRBJ2-1, with D tentatively TRBD2 (5 bases). The CDR3 has 13 amino acids. The germline V gene has CDR1 LNHDA and CDR2 SQIVND (reference sequence). Trimming removed 9 bases at V and 1 base at J, with 10 bases between. This CDR3 reads CASQDSSYNEQFF. In DNA, the CDR3 is TGTGCCAGCCAGGACTCTTCCTACAATGAGCAGTTCTTC.

The rearrangement links TRBV6-2 or TRBV6-3 to TRBJ2-5; D gene uncertain. CDR3 size: 12 residues. V shed 3 bases and J shed 3 bases, with 5 bases lying between them. Germline lookup yields CDR1 MNHEY and CDR2 SVGEGT. The CDR3 coding sequence is TGTGCCAGCAGTTATTTAGAAGAGACCCAGTACTTC. Its protein is CASSYLEETQYF.

On this clonotype: Without the conserved terminal phenylalanine or tryptophan, this CDR3 likely stems from a read error. The chain links TRBV29-1 to TRBJ1-2; 9 bases are a match to TRBD1. This CDR3 region has 12 residues. The V and J ends lost 7 bases and 8 bases, in that order; junction bases with no gene match: 8. Germline assignment: CDR1 SQVTM and CDR2 ANQGSEA. CDR3 loop: CSASGQGPGYTI. The CDR3, as DNA: TGCAGCGCCTCGGGACAGGGTCCGGGCTACACCATC.

The chain combines TRBV6-5 with TRBJ2-7, with D possibly being TRBD1 (6 bases). Trimming left V 5 bases short and J 1 base short, with 15 bases between. This CDR3 spans 15 amino acids. Germline V gene data show CDR1 as MNHEY and CDR2 as SVGAGI. The CDR3 loop reads CASSLSRDNSYEQYV. The CDR3 DNA sequence: TGTGCCAGCAGTCTCTCACGGGACAATTCCTACGAGCAGTACGTC.